Below, 17 T cell receptor beta chains from the same sample are listed, as sequenced in a study of blood T cell repertoires in COVID-19. The protocol was immunoSEQ multiplex PCR, while the TCRdb copy is restricted to in-frame clones and leaves out a portion. The sample records roughly 110,000 clones, just under 90% being singletons. Sequencing was done on a sample of peripheral blood. The receptors come from a woman aged 45-65 years with acute or convalescent COVID-19.

The chain couples TRBV6-5 to TRBJ1-2, with unresolved D. This CDR3 has 13 amino acids. Per the germline V gene, CDR1 is MNHEY and CDR2 is SVGAGI. V lost 4 bases and J lost 0, with 6 bases in between. CDR3 DNA: TGTGCCAGCAGTTGGCAGTCTAACTATGGCTACACCTTC. Translated, it gives CASSWQSNYGYTF.

The V and J genes are TRBV15 and TRBJ1-6; 11 bases agree with TRBD1. The V segment lost 1 base and the J segment 8 bases; nucleotides outside the gene matches: 13. The germline V gene encodes CDR1 LNHNV and CDR2 YYDKDF (reference sequence). The CDR3 is 19 residues long. DNA for the CDR3: TGTGCCACCAGCAGAGCCACCCTCCGGACAGGGGGCAAGGATTCACCCCTCCACTTT. It translates to CATSRATLRTGGKDSPLHF.

The rearrangement uses TRBV4-1 and TRBJ2-4, with TRBD2 matching 8 bases. CDR3 length equals 16 residues. The J segment lost 7 bases and the V segment lost 0 bases, leaving 8 bases of the junction unmatched. CDR1 is MGHRA, CDR2 YSYEKL, per germline. The DNA for the CDR3 is TGCGCCAGCAGCCAAGATTATCTCGGGGGGGACAACATTCAGTACTTC. This translates into CASSQDYLGGDNIQYF.

This chain links TRBV5-6 with TRBJ1-1; D is uncertain. Deletions cut 0 bases from V and 0 bases from J, with 6 bases between. CDR1 is SGHDT, CDR2 YYEEEE, per germline. The CDR3 is made up of 14 amino acids. CDR3 amino acids: CASSLVPMNTEAFF. In DNA, the CDR3 is TGTGCCAGCAGCTTGGTACCTATGAACACTGAAGCTTTCTTT. Together with reference TRBV5-6 and TRBJ1-1, the CDR3 gives the full variable domain: DAGVTQSPTHLIKTRGQQVTLRCSPKSGHDTVSWYQQALGQGPQFIFQYYEEEERQRGNFPDRFSGHQFPNYSSELNVNALLLGDSALYLCASSLVPMNTEAFFGQGTRLTVV.

The chain carries TRBV30 and TRBJ1-1, with D uncertain. The CDR3 is 14 residues long. Germline CDR1 is GTSNPN and CDR2 is SVGIG (reference sequence). V gave up 1 base and J gave up 2 bases, with 11 bases separating them. In DNA, the CDR3 is TGTGCCTGGAGTGCGATGGCTGCCAACACTGAAGCTTTCTTT. Translation: CAWSAMAANTEAFF. The whole variable domain, filled in from reference TRBV30 and TRBJ1-1, reads SQTIHQWPATLVQPVGSPLSLECTVEGTSNPNLYWYRQAAGRGLQLLFYSVGIGQISSEVPQNLSASRPQDRQFILSSKKLLLSDSGFYLCAWSAMAANTEAFFGQGTRLTVV.

The J gene is TRBJ2-5, the V gene TRBV5-4; TRBD2 agrees at 12 bases. V was clipped by 4 bases and J by 5 bases; unmatched bases: 3. The germline gives CDR1 SGHNT, CDR2 YYREEE (reference sequence). CDR3 length: 14 amino acids. CDR3 DNA sequence: TGTGCCAGCAGCCCTAGCGGGGGGGGTGAGACCCAGTACTTC. Protein sequence: CASSPSGGGETQYF.

This chain uses TRBV19 with TRBJ1-4, with D hard to call. Per the germline V gene, CDR1 is LNHDA and CDR2 is SQIVND (reference sequence). The CDR3 has 12 amino acids. V was trimmed by 5 bases and J by 5 bases, leaving 6 bases between them. The CDR3 loop reads CASSPINEKLFF. The CDR3 coding sequence is TGTGCCAGTAGTCCCATCAATGAAAAACTGTTTTTT.

V gene TRBV30 combines with J gene TRBJ1-4; a possible D gene is TRBD1 (5 bases). V dropped 3 bases and J dropped 0 bases, with 8 bases sitting between them. The CDR3 is 14 amino acids. CDR1 is GTSNPN, CDR2 SVGIG, per germline (reference sequence). Here the CDR3 reads CAWRTVSTNEKLFF. In DNA form, the CDR3 reads TGTGCCTGGAGGACAGTCTCAACTAATGAAAAACTGTTTTTT.

This chain uses TRBV3-1 (or the pseudogene TRBV3-2) with TRBJ1-2; D remains unclear. The germline gives CDR1 LGHDT, CDR2 YNNKEL (reference sequence). V gave up 3 bases and J gave up 2 bases, with 7 bases separating them. This CDR3 comprises 13 residues. The CDR3 protein is CASSHDWNYGYTF. For the CDR3, the DNA is TGTGCCAGCAGCCACGACTGGAACTATGGCTACACCTTC.

The V gene is TRBV28, the J gene TRBJ2-7; D perhaps matches TRBD1 (6 bases). The germline V gene encodes CDR1 MDHEN and CDR2 SYDVKM. The V gene lost 0 bases and the J gene lost 0 bases, with 18 bases spanning the gap. The CDR3 sequence is 18 residues long. Here the CDR3 reads CASSLWGANRRSSYEQYF. CDR3 coding DNA: TGTGCCAGCAGTTTATGGGGGGCCAATCGCCGGAGCTCCTACGAGCAGTACTTC.

This clone appeared a single time. This sequence joins TRBV5-1 and TRBJ2-1; 8 bases line up with TRBD2. The CDR3 is 15 residues long. The V segment lost 0 bases and the J segment 2 bases; nucleotides outside the gene matches: 1. The germline V gene encodes CDR1 SGHRS and CDR2 YFSETQ. This chain's CDR3 is CASSLEGLAYNEQFF. In nucleotides, the CDR3 is TGCGCCAGCAGCTTGGAGGGACTAGCCTACAATGAGCAGTTCTTC.

The chain carries TRBV20-1 and TRBJ1-1, with D perhaps matching TRBD1 (5 bases). The V gene lost 3 bases and the J gene lost 4 bases, with 9 bases spanning the gap. Per the germline V gene, CDR1 is DFQATT and CDR2 is SNEGSKA (reference sequence). The CDR3 is 12 amino acids. CDR3 DNA sequence: TGCAGTGCTAGTTTCCAGGGCACTGAAGCTTTCTTT. It codes for CSASFQGTEAFF.

V is TRBV6-5 and J is TRBJ1-5; D gene ambiguous. This CDR3 contains 13 residues. CDR1 and CDR2 (germline): MNHEY, SVGAGI. The V end lost 4 bases, the J end lost 11 bases, and 15 bases lay between the germline ends. The CDR3 spells CASSSPGGRTQHF. The CDR3 bases are TGTGCCAGCAGTTCCCCCGGAGGCCGGACCCAGCATTTT.

There are a few counts of this clone. This chain connects TRBV7-9 to TRBJ1-2; TRBD1 matches at 9 bases. Germline-derived CDR1 and CDR2 are SEHNR and FQNEAQ (reference sequence). This CDR3 region has 14 residues. J was trimmed by 6 bases and V by 5 bases; bases with no gene match: 7. CDR3: CASSLSDRGDGYTF. DNA of the CDR3: TGTGCCAGCAGCCTTTCGGACAGGGGCGATGGCTACACCTTC.

This clone is a singleton in its sample. The V call is TRBV10-1, the J call TRBJ2-5, with 9 positions matching TRBD2. The CDR3 extends over 15 amino acids. V dropped 0 bases and J dropped 8; count of bases not matched to a gene: 7. Germline CDR1 reads WNHNN; CDR2 reads SYGVQD (reference sequence). This CDR3 is CASSESASGKVTQYF. CDR3 bases: TGCGCCAGCAGTGAGTCTGCTAGCGGGAAGGTAACCCAGTACTTC.

This clone was recorded only once. J is TRBJ2-1 and V is TRBV7-9; tentatively, D is TRBD2 (5 bases). Trimming shortened V by 1 base and J by 3 bases, and 10 bases separated the two germline ends. There are 15 residues in the CDR3. Germline V lookup: CDR1 SEHNR, CDR2 FQNEAQ (reference sequence). CDR3: CASSLEASSYNEQFF. For the CDR3, the DNA is TGTGCCAGCAGCTTAGAGGCTAGCAGCTACAATGAGCAGTTCTTC.

The chain recombines TRBV11-2 with TRBJ2-1, with a possible D match to TRBD2 (6 bases). This CDR3 contains 14 residues. Trimming removed 5 bases at V and 1 base at J, with 9 bases between. Germline V gives CDR1 SGHAT, CDR2 FQNNGV. This chain's CDR3 is CASSLSGSYNEQFF. The CDR3 coding sequence is TGTGCCAGCAGCCTTAGCGGATCCTACAATGAGCAGTTCTTC.